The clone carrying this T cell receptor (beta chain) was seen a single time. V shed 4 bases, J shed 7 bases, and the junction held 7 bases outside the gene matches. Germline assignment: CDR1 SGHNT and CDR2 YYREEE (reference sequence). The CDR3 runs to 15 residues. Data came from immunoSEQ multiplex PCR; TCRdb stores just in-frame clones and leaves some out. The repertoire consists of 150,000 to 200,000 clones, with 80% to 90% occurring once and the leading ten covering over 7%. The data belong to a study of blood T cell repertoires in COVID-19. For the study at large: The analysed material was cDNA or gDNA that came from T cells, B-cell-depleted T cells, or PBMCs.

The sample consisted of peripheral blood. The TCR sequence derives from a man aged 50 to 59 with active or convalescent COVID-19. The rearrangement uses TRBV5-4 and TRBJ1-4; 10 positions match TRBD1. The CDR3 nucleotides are TGTGCCAGCAGCCCTGGGACAGGGGAGAGTGAAAAACTGTTTTTT. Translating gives CASSPGTGESEKLFF.